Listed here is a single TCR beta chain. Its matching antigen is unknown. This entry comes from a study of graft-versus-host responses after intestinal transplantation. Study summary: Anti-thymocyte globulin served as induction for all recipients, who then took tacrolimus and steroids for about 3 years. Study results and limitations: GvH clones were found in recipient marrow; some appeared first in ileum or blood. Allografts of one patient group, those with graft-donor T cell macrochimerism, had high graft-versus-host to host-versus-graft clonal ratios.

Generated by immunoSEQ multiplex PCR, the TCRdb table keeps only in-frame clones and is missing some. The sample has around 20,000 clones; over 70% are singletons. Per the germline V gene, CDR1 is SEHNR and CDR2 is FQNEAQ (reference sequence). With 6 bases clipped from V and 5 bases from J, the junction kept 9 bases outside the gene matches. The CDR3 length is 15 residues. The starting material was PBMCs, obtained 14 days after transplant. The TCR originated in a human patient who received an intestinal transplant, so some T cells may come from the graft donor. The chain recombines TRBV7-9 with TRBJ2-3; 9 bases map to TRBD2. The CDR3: CASSLAGTPGDTQYF. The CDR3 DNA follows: TGTGCCAGCAGTCTAGCGGGGACCCCAGGAGATACGCAGTATTTT.